The 19 T cell receptor beta chains below come from one sample, sequenced in a study of T cells after yellow fever vaccination. TCRdb re-derived calls from the 5' RACE reads in MiXCR, one entry per CDR3 protein. The table includes 250,000 to 350,000 distinct CDR3 sequences, roughly 4.3% detected once. This specimen was PBMCs, taken 15 days after the yellow fever booster vaccination. The receptors stem from a man aged 18 to 29 who received the YFV17D yellow fever vaccine.

This clonotype has more than one count but fewer than ten. This sequence joins TRBV6-1 and TRBJ1-2; 9 nucleotides align to TRBD1. Germline CDR1 is MNHNS and CDR2 is SASEGT. This CDR3 contains 16 residues. V lost 5 bases and J lost 5; bases outside the gene matches: 12. CDR3 nucleotides: TGTGCCAGCAGTTCTAGAAAACCGGGACAGGGATATGGCTACACCTTC. It encodes CASSSRKPGQGYGYTF.

V gene TRBV9 combines with J gene TRBJ2-6, with D possibly TRBD1 on 6 matching bases. This CDR3 contains 18 residues. Germline-derived CDR1 and CDR2 are SGDLS and YYNGEE. Trimming pared 0 bases from V and 2 bases from J, leaving 15 bases between. The CDR3 DNA is TGTGCCAGCAGCGTAGCTAACAGGGTACGTGCTGGGGCCAACGTCCTGACTTTC. This encodes CASSVANRVRAGANVLTF.

There are many counts of this clonotype. The chain joins TRBV5-8 to TRBJ1-5, with no clear D. Between the trimmed V and J ends, which lost 1 base and 0 bases, there was a span of 11 bases. Germline V gene data show CDR1 as SGHTS and CDR2 as YDEGEE. The CDR3 totals 16 residues. CDR3 region: CASSLYRPYSNQPQHF. The CDR3 DNA follows: TGTGCCAGCAGCTTGTATCGGCCGTATAGCAATCAGCCCCAGCATTTT.

The chain is built from TRBV14 and TRBJ2-7; D is unresolved. CDR3 length equals 13 residues. V lost 2 bases and J lost 3, with 8 bases in between. Germline V gene sequence: CDR1 SGHDN, CDR2 FVKESK. CDR3 sequence: CASSQRLDYEQYF. For the CDR3, the DNA is TGTGCCAGCAGCCAACGGCTGGACTACGAGCAGTACTTC. Full variable domain (remainder filled in from reference TRBV14 and TRBJ2-7): EAGVTQFPSHSVIEKGQTVTLRCDPISGHDNLYWYRRVMGKEIKFLLHFVKESKQDESGMPNNRFLAERTGGTYSTLKVQPAELEDSGVYFCASSQRLDYEQYFGPGTRLTVT.

The chain is built from TRBV6-6 and TRBJ1-6; 7 bases match TRBD1. J lost 3 bases, V lost 6 bases, and 8 bases had no gene match. The CDR3 extends over 16 amino acids. Germline loops: CDR1 MNHNY, CDR2 SVGAGI (reference sequence). The CDR3 sequence: CASRPDRSNYNSPLHF. As DNA, the CDR3 is TGTGCCAGCAGACCGGACAGGTCGAACTATAATTCACCCCTCCACTTT.

Only a few counts were recorded for this clonotype. The V and J genes are TRBV9 and TRBJ2-7, with TRBD1 matching 10 bases. The CDR3 covers 11 residues. V was pared by 5 bases and J by 8 bases, with 1 base of the junction left unmatched. Germline V lookup: CDR1 SGDLS, CDR2 YYNGEE. The CDR3 sequence: CASRTGGKQYV. The CDR3 nucleotides are TGTGCCAGCAGGACAGGGGGCAAGCAGTACGTC.

This clonotype was picked up a small number of times. This chain connects TRBV7-2 to TRBJ1-4; 8 bases map to TRBD1. Unmatched junction bases numbered 10, after V lost 5 bases and J lost 8 bases. Germline assignment: CDR1 SGHTA and CDR2 FQGNSA. The CDR3 extends over 15 amino acids. CDR3 sequence: CASSPWTGIDEKLFF. DNA for the CDR3: TGTGCCAGCAGCCCATGGACAGGGATTGACGAAAAACTGTTTTTT.

This clonotype has at least ten counts. This chain joins TRBV5-1 and TRBJ1-1, with unresolved D. The CDR3 has 14 residues. Germline V gene data show CDR1 as SGHRS and CDR2 as YFSETQ. The V gene lost 0 bases and the J gene lost 1 base, with 7 bases spanning the gap. CDR3 sequence: CASSLGGSNTEAFF. The CDR3 nucleotides read TGCGCCAGCAGCTTGGGCGGGTCGAACACTGAAGCTTTCTTT.

The DNA for the CDR3 is TGTGCCACCAGTGATTTGAGGGATCGGGGGCAGTTCTTC. Protein sequence: CATSDLRDRGQFF. The V and J genes are TRBV24-1 and TRBJ2-1, with D perhaps matching TRBD2 (5 bases). Per germline, CDR1 KGHDR and CDR2 SFDVKD. This CDR3 comprises 13 residues. V lost 0 bases and J 12 bases, leaving 11 bases between the germline ends.

A few counts support this clonotype. The rearrangement links TRBV20-1 to TRBJ2-5, with 8 bases lining up with TRBD2. Germline lookup yields CDR1 DFQATT and CDR2 SNEGSKA (reference sequence). Losses at the gene ends were 7 bases for V and 4 bases for J; bases not matched to a gene: 8. CDR3 length equals 13 residues. The CDR3 reads CSVGLARGETQYF. The CDR3 DNA follows: TGCAGTGTCGGACTAGCTCGTGGAGAGACCCAGTACTTC.

CDR3 coding DNA: TGCAGTGCTTACCCCGTGGGAAGGGCCGTTAATGAGCAGTTCTTC. As protein: CSAYPVGRAVNEQFF. The chain couples TRBV20-1 to TRBJ2-1; D is ambiguous. V was shortened by 5 bases and J by 7 bases, with 21 bases between the two germline ends. Looked up from germline, CDR1 is DFQATT and CDR2 is SNEGSKA (reference sequence). The CDR3 length is 15 residues.

This clonotype was counted only a few times. The chain couples TRBV20-1 to TRBJ1-6; D is possibly TRBD1 (6 bases). CDR3 size: 14 residues. Germline V CDR1 and CDR2: DFQATT, SNEGSKA (reference sequence). The V end lost 0 bases, the J end lost 5 bases, and 8 bases lay between the germline ends. The chain's CDR3 is CSAREQGNNSPLHF. The CDR3 coding sequence is TGCAGTGCTAGAGAACAGGGAAATAATTCACCCCTCCACTTT.

This chain's CDR3 is CSARESTRDQIFYNSPLHF. CDR3 coding DNA: TGCAGTGCTAGAGAGTCGACAAGGGACCAAATATTCTATAATTCACCCCTCCACTTT. V gene TRBV20-1 combines with J gene TRBJ1-6, with D tentatively TRBD1 (5 bases). Trimming pared 0 bases from V and 3 bases from J, leaving 21 bases between. CDR1 and CDR2 (germline): DFQATT, SNEGSKA (reference sequence). This CDR3 is 19 amino acids long.

V is TRBV7-2 and J is TRBJ1-1, with a weak D call TRBD1 (5 bases). Trimming shortened V by 10 bases and J by 10 bases, and 19 bases separated the two germline ends. CDR1 and CDR2 (germline): SGHTA, FQGNSA. CDR3 length: 12 residues. In DNA, the CDR3 is TGTGCCAACGATCAGGGACTAGCCGGAGCTTTCTTT. Encoded protein: CANDQGLAGAFF. Variable domain in full (rest from reference TRBV7-2 and TRBJ1-1): GAGVSQSPSNKVTEKGKDVELRCDPISGHTALYWYRQSLGQGLEFLIYFQGNSAPDKSGLPSDRFSAERTGGSVSTLTIQRTQQEDSAVYLCANDQGLAGAFFGQGTRLTVV.

This clonotype turned up a few times. The rearrangement uses TRBV6-4 and TRBJ1-2, with D perhaps TRBD1 (5 bases). Deletions cut 6 bases from V and 6 bases from J, with 11 bases between. The CDR3 contains 12 residues. Germline V lookup: CDR1 MRHNA, CDR2 SNTAGT. In nucleotides, the CDR3 is TGTGCCAGCAGAGGAATGGGGCATGGCTACACCTTC. Its protein is CASRGMGHGYTF.

This clonotype was seen ten or more times. The gene calls are TRBV7-6 and TRBJ2-3; unclear D gene. This CDR3 has 15 residues. Trimming took 1 base from V and 0 from J, leaving 8 bases between them. Per germline, CDR1 SGHVS and CDR2 FNYEAQ. In nucleotides, the CDR3 is TGTGCCAGCAGCTTAGGCTTCCATAGCACAGATACGCAGTATTTT. The encoded protein is CASSLGFHSTDTQYF.

The chain recombines TRBV5-1 with TRBJ2-3; D possibly matches TRBD1 or TRBD2 (5 bases each). Trimming removed 4 bases from V and 8 bases from J, with 20 bases in between. This CDR3 region has 15 residues. The V gene's germline CDR1 is SGHRS and CDR2 YFSETQ. DNA of the CDR3: TGCGCCAGCAGCACCACCCATGAGGTGAGGGGTACGCAGTATTTT. This codes for CASSTTHEVRGTQYF.

This clonotype was seen repeatedly, ten times or more. The J gene is TRBJ2-1, the V gene TRBV12-3 or TRBV12-4; 9 nucleotides line up with TRBD2. Trimming took 7 bases from V and 4 from J; bases not matched to a gene: 8. This CDR3 contains 15 residues. The CDR3, as DNA: TGTGCCAGCACCCCTGCGGGGGGGGGTTACAATGAGCAGTTCTTC. Its translation: CASTPAGGGYNEQFF.

This clonotype was seen a few times. The rearrangement joins TRBV12-3 or TRBV12-4 to TRBJ2-1; D remains unclear. Trimming took 6 bases from V and 7 from J, leaving 13 bases between them. This CDR3 has 13 amino acids. The CDR3 sequence: CASRDRKANEQFF. The CDR3 DNA is TGTGCCAGCAGGGATAGAAAGGCGAATGAGCAGTTCTTC.